This section outlines one T cell receptor (beta chain) sequence together with its context. No antigen is known for it. It has no much larger one-base neighbor in the sample; base qualities were not kept. This was a case-control study nested in a cohort of healthcare workers in London, UK, who had nasopharyngeal swab PCR tests and blood samples taken every week. Healthcare workers were recruited during the week of the UK lockdown, between 23 and 31 March 2020, and followed weekly for up to roughly 15 weeks. This sample was taken from a study of early T cells in non-severe SARS-CoV-2 infection (dated by TCRdb to the early 2020s). Broadly, across the study: Bulk RNA from unsorted whole blood was used for TCR sequencing, so alpha and beta chains could not be paired.

Based on the germline V gene, the CDR1 and CDR2 sequences are LGHNT and FRNRAP. Measured from the cysteine to the phenylalanine, the CDR3 is 16 residues long. The retained sequence is limited to the CDR3, 48 bases, with the frame set at the first base. V loses 3 bases of germline sequence and J loses 0 bases, and the interval between the two ends is 14 bases. General conclusions and limits of the study: VDJdb matching was skewed toward anti-spike CD8 responses, so virus-specific expansions were likely underestimated and private and CD4 specificities were missed.

The library was built by means of 5' RACE. Data came from a NextSeq 500. Unique molecular identifiers were attached to individual cDNA molecules in the TCR library protocol so that sequencing error and PCR bias could be corrected. TCR alpha and beta chains were both sequenced, and the abundances of alpha and beta sequences in each sample were closely correlated with each other. Per the source publication's procedure: Decombinator V4 was used to annotate TCR sequences for V gene, J gene and CDR3. TCRs were defined as expanded if a significant change between any two time points was detected under a Poisson model with p below 0.0001. Abundances of TCRs were expressed as counts per million after normalisation to the total number of TCRs sequenced in each sample. MAIT TCRs were defined by TRAV1-2 paired with TRAJ12, TRAJ20 or TRAJ33, and iNKT TCRs by TRAV10 paired with TRAJ18. VDJdb, accessed on 1 November 2021, was searched for TCRs annotated for CMV, EBV and SARS-CoV-2, and TCRs annotated for more than one antigen were excluded. TCRdb reworked the public reads: Q25 trimming with fastp, MiXCR clone assembly, productive beta chains retained. Duplicate CDR3 protein sequences are folded into a single record with the most common DNA and genes. The V and J calls reflect TCRdb's pipeline rather than the authors' work. The sample profile shows tens of thousands of distinct CDR3 sequences; approximately 12% of them were found once. The leading ten clones occupy 4.4% of the sample.

The receptor was isolated from an adult who was a healthcare worker with PCR-confirmed SARS-CoV-2 infection or an uninfected control (not recorded which). The rearranged chain carries TRBV12-5 and TRBJ1-1, with an unclear D gene assignment. Material: whole blood, obtained at baseline. The CDR3 has the sequence CASGFETAWLNTEAFF. DNA sequence: TGTGCTAGTGGTTTCGAGACCGCTTGGCTGAACACTGAAGCTTTCTTT.